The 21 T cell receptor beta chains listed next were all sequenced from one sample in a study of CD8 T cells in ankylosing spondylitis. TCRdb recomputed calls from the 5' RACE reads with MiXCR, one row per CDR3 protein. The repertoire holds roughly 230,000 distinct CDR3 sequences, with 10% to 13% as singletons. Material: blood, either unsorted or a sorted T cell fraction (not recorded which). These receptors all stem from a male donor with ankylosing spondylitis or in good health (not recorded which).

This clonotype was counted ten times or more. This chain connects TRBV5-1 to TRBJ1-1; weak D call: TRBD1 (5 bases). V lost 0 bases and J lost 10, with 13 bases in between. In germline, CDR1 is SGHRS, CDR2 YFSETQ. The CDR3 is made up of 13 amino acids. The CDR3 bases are TGCGCCAGCAGCTTGGAGGAGGGGAGTAGAGCTTTCTTT. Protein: CASSLEEGSRAFF.

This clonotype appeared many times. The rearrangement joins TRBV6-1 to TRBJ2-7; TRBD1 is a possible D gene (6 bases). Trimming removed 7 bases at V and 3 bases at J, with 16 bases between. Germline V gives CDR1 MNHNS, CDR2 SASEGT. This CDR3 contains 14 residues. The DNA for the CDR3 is TGTGCCAGCAAGAGGGGGAGCGTTGTCTACGAGCAGTACTTC. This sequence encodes CASKRGSVVYEQYF.

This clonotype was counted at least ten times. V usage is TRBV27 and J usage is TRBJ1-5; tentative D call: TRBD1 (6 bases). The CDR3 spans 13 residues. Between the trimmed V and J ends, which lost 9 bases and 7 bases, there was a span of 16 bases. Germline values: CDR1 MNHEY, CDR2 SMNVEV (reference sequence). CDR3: CARRGPGLQPQHF. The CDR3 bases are TGTGCCAGGCGGGGGCCAGGGCTACAGCCCCAGCATTTT.

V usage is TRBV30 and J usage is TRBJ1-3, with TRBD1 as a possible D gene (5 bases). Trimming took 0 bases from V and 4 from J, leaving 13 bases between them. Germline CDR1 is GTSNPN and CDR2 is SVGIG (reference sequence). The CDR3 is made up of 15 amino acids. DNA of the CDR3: TGTGCCTGGAGTGTACAGGTGACCTCAGGAAACACCATATATTTT. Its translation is CAWSVQVTSGNTIYF.

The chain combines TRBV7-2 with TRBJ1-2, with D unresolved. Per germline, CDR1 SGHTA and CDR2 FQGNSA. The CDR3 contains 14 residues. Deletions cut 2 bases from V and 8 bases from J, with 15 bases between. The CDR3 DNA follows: TGTGCCAGCAGCTTAAGTACTGGGTTCGGGGGCTACACCTTC. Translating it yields CASSLSTGFGGYTF.

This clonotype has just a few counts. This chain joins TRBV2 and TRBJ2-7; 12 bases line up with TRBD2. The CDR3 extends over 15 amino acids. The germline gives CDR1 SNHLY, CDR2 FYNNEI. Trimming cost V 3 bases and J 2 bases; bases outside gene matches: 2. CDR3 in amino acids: CASSDPSGRAYEQYF. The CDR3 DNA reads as TGTGCCAGCAGTGACCCTAGCGGGAGGGCCTACGAGCAGTACTTC.

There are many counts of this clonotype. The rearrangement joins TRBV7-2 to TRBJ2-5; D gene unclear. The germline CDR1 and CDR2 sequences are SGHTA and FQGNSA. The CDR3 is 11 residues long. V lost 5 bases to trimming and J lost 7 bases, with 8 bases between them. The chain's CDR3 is CASSDSMTQYF. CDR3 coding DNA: TGTGCCAGCAGCGATAGTATGACCCAGTACTTC. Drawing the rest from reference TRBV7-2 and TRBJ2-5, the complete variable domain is GAGVSQSPSNKVTEKGKDVELRCDPISGHTALYWYRQSLGQGLEFLIYFQGNSAPDKSGLPSDRFSAERTGGSVSTLTIQRTQQEDSAVYLCASSDSMTQYFGPGTRLLVL.

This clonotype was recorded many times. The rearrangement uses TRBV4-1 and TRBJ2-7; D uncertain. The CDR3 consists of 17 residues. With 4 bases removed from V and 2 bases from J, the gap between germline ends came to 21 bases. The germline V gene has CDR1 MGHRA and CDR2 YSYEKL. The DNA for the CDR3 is TGCGCCAGCAGCCCAACCATCGGCGGAGTGCCGCCCTACGAGCAGTACTTC. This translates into CASSPTIGGVPPYEQYF.

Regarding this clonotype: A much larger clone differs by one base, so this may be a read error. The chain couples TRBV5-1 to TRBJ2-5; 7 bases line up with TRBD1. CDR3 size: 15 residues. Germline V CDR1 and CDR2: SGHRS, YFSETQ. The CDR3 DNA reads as TGCACCAGCAGCACCGTAAACAGGGGTTTGGAGACCCAGTACTTC. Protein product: CTSSTVNRGLETQYF.

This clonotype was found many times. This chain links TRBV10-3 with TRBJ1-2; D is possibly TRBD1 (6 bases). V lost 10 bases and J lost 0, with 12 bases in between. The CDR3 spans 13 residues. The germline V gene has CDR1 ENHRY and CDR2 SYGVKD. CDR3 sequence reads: CASGQPSNYGYTF. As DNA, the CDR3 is TGTGCCAGCGGACAGCCATCTAACTATGGCTACACCTTC.

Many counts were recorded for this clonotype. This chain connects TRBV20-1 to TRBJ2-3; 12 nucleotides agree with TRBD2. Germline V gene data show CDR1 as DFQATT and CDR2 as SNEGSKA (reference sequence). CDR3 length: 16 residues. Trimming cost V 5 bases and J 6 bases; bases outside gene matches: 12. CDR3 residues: CSAALAGGAFEDTQYF. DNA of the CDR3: TGCAGTGCTGCCCTAGCGGGGGGGGCTTTTGAGGATACGCAGTATTTT.

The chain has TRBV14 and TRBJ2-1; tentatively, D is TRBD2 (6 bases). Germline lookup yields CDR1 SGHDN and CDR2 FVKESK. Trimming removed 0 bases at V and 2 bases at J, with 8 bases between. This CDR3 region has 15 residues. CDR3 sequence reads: CASSQDGSPYNEQFF. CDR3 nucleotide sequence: TGTGCCAGCAGCCAAGACGGGAGCCCCTACAATGAGCAGTTCTTC.

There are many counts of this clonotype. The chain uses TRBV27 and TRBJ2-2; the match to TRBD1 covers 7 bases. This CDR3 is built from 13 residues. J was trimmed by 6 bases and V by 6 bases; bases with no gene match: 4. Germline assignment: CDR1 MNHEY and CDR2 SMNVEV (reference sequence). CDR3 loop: CASRTTGPGELFF. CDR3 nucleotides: TGTGCCAGCAGGACGACAGGGCCCGGGGAGCTGTTTTTT.

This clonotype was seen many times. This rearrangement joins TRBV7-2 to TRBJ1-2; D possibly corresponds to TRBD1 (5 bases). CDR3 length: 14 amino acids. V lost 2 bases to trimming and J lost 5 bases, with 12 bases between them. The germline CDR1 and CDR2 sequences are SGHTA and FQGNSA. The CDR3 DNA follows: TGTGCCAGCAGCTTACCCGGGACGGAGTATGGCTACACCTTC. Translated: CASSLPGTEYGYTF.

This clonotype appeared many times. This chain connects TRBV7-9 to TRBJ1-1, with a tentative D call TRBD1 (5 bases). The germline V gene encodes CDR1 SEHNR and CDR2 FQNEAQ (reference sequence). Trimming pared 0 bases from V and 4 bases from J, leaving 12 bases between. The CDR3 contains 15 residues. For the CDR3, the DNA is TGTGCCAGCAGCTTAGCGGTCGGGGGAAGCACTGAAGCTTTCTTT. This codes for CASSLAVGGSTEAFF.

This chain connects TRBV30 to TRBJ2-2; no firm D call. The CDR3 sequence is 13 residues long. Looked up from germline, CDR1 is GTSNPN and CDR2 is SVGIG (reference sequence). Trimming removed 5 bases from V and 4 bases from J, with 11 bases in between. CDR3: CAWPPRGTGELFF. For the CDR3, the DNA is TGTGCCTGGCCTCCTAGAGGCACCGGGGAGCTGTTTTTT.

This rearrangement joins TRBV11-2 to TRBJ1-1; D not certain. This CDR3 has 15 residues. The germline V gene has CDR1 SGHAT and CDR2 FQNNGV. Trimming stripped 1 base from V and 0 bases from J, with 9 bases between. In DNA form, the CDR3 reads TGTGCCAGCAGCTTAGGTAGGGTTATGAACACTGAAGCTTTCTTT. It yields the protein CASSLGRVMNTEAFF.

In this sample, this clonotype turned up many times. The CDR3 reads CSATNLRRTSGRTYEQFF. The CDR3, as DNA: TGCAGTGCTACCAATTTACGAAGGACTAGCGGGAGGACTTACGAGCAGTTCTTC. The chain carries TRBV20-1 and TRBJ2-1; 14 nucleotides line up with TRBD2. This CDR3 has 18 amino acids. The V segment lost 4 bases and the J segment 10 bases; nucleotides outside the gene matches: 18. The germline V gene encodes CDR1 DFQATT and CDR2 SNEGSKA (reference sequence).

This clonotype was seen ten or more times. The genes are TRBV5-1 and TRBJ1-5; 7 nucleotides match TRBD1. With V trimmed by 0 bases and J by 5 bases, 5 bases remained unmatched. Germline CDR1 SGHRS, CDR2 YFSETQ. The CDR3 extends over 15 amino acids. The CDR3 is CASSLAGQAHQPQHF. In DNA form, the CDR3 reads TGCGCCAGCAGCTTGGCTGGACAGGCCCATCAGCCCCAGCATTTT. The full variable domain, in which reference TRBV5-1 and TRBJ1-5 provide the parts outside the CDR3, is KAGVTQTPRYLIKTRGQQVTLSCSPISGHRSVSWYQQTPGQGLQFLFEYFSETQRNKGNFPGRFSGRQFSNSRSEMNVSTLELGDSALYLCASSLAGQAHQPQHFGDGTRLSIL.

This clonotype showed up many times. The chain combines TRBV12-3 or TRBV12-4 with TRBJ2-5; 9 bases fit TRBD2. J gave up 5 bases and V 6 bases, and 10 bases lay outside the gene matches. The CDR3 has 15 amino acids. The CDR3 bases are TGTGCCAGCAGCGGGATAGGCGGGGGGGCGGAGACCCAGTACTTC. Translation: CASSGIGGGAETQYF.

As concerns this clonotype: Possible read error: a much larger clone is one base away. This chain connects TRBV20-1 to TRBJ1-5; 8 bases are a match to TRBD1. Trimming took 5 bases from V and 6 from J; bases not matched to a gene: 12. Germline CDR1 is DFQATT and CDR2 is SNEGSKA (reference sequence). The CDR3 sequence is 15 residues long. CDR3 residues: CSAGNPWTGTQPQHF. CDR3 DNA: TGCAGTGCTGGAAACCCCTGGACAGGGACTCAGCCCCAGCATTTT.